Each of the 21 T cell receptor beta chains below was sequenced from the same sample in a study of T-cell reconstitution after alpha-beta-depleted transplantation in children. Unique molecular identifiers were incorporated into the prepared TCRbeta library. TCRdb redid the calling of the PCR reads with MiXCR, one entry per CDR3 protein. Of around 480,000 distinct CDR3 sequences listed, 30% to 35% are singletons. The input for sequencing was PBMCs from the stem cell graft donor, taken from the stem cell graft. These receptors were collected from a human donor who donated a stem cell graft to a child with aplastic anemia.

The chain employs TRBV15 and TRBJ2-7, with D perhaps given as TRBD1 or TRBD2 (5 bases each). Trimming took 2 bases from V and 2 from J, leaving 13 bases between them. The CDR3 has 15 residues. Germline CDR1 and CDR2: LNHNV and YYDKDF (reference sequence). The CDR3 reads CATSRIASGPYEQYF. The CDR3 DNA reads TGTGCCACCAGCAGAATAGCATCGGGACCCTACGAGCAGTACTTC.

This sequence joins TRBV6-2 or TRBV6-3 and TRBJ2-7; 13 nucleotides line up with TRBD2. The CDR3 consists of 16 residues. V was clipped by 0 bases and J by 2 bases; unmatched bases: 1. The germline V gene has CDR1 MNHEY and CDR2 SVGEGT. The CDR3 region is CASSYSTSGGPYEQYV. The CDR3 nucleotides read TGTGCCAGCAGTTACTCGACTAGCGGGGGGCCCTACGAGCAGTACGTC.

This clonotype has a handful of counts. This sequence joins TRBV4-3 and TRBJ2-2; TRBD2 aligns across 8 bases. Looked up from germline, CDR1 is LGHNA and CDR2 is YSLEER. This CDR3 comprises 16 residues. Germline trimming cut 0 bases from V and 6 bases from J; bases unmatched to any gene: 6. CDR3 protein: CASSQDSSGYAGELFF. CDR3 nucleotide sequence: TGCGCCAGCAGCCAAGATTCTAGCGGGTACGCCGGGGAGCTGTTTTTT.

Remarks on this clonotype: The junction and the germline gene differ at one end; a read error may be behind it. The rearrangement joins TRBV12-3 or TRBV12-4 to TRBJ1-1; possibly TRBD1 for D (6 bases). This CDR3 spans 13 amino acids. The chain's CDR3 is CASRLLRDTEAFF. Written as DNA, the CDR3 is TGTGCCAGCAGGCTACTTCGGGACACAGAAGCTTTCTTT.

This chain joins TRBV7-8 and TRBJ1-3, with D perhaps matching TRBD1 (6 bases). This CDR3 spans 14 amino acids. Germline V lookup: CDR1 SGHVS, CDR2 FQNEAQ. V was trimmed by 4 bases and J by 4 bases, leaving 11 bases between them. In DNA form, the CDR3 reads TGTGCCAGCAGCTACAGGGAGCACGGAAACACCATATATTTT. Protein sequence: CASSYREHGNTIYF.

At least ten counts were recorded for this clonotype. This chain connects TRBV11-1 to TRBJ2-1, with a possible D match to TRBD2 (6 bases). Trimming cost V 3 bases and J 8 bases, with 11 bases left between them. The length of the CDR3 is 13 residues. Germline V gives CDR1 SGHAT, CDR2 FQDESV (reference sequence). This chain's CDR3 is CASSFGTGDEQFF. CDR3 nucleotides: TGTGCCAGCAGCTTTGGGACTGGCGATGAGCAGTTCTTC.

This sequence joins TRBV19 and TRBJ2-1; D remains unclear. V lost 4 bases and J 3 bases, leaving 25 bases between the germline ends. From germline, CDR1 is LNHDA and CDR2 SQIVND (reference sequence). This CDR3 has 19 amino acids. The CDR3 region is CASSTLLGYGARSYNEQFF. The CDR3 nucleotides are TGTGCCAGTAGTACCCTTTTGGGTTATGGAGCGAGGAGCTACAATGAGCAGTTCTTC.

This clonotype was observed a handful of times. The DNA of the CDR3 is TGTGCCAGCAGCGTAGGGACCGGGACGGGCCACACTGAAGCTTTCTTT. It codes for CASSVGTGTGHTEAFF. The J gene is TRBJ1-1, the V gene TRBV9, with a possible D match to TRBD1 (5 bases). The germline V gene has CDR1 SGDLS and CDR2 YYNGEE. Trimming stripped 0 bases from V and 3 bases from J, with 15 bases between. The CDR3 has 16 residues.

As for this clonotype: At one boundary the junction diverges from the germline segment, which might be a read error. The chain uses TRBV11-2 and TRBJ2-5, with D unclear. CDR3 length equals 12 residues. Germline CDR1 is SGHAT and CDR2 is FQNNGV. CDR3 DNA: TGTGCCAGCAGCGAAAACCGTCAGACCGAGTACTTC. Translating it yields CASSENRQTEYF.

The chain recombines TRBV5-6 with TRBJ1-2, with D uncertain. This CDR3 has 12 residues. V was pared by 4 bases and J by 6 bases, with 10 bases between. Germline V gene lookup returns CDR1 SGHDT and CDR2 YYEEEE. This CDR3 is CASSTPTHGYTF. CDR3 nucleotide sequence: TGTGCCAGCAGCACTCCGACCCATGGCTACACCTTC.

This clonotype has only a few counts. The chain recombines TRBV27 with TRBJ2-1; possible D gene TRBD2, 6 bases. Germline CDR1 is MNHEY and CDR2 is SMNVEV (reference sequence). The CDR3 totals 15 residues. The V and J ends lost 2 bases and 0 bases respectively, with 8 bases between them. Here the CDR3 DNA reads TGTGCCAGCAGTTTAATAGCGGACTCCTACAATGAGCAGTTCTTC. Translating gives CASSLIADSYNEQFF.

This clonotype turned up a few times. CDR3 loop: CASSLGLGGWYEQYV. In nucleotides, the CDR3 is TGTGCCAGCAGTTTAGGCCTGGGAGGATGGTACGAGCAGTACGTC. This sequence joins TRBV12-3 or TRBV12-4 and TRBJ2-7; a weak D match, TRBD2 (6 bases). Between the trimmed V and J ends, which lost 1 base and 4 bases, there was a span of 14 bases. The CDR3 runs to 15 residues.

The V call is TRBV28, the J call TRBJ2-7; 11 bases are shared with TRBD2. The CDR3 has 17 amino acids. Looked up from germline, CDR1 is MDHEN and CDR2 is SYDVKM. Unmatched junction bases numbered 11, after V lost 6 bases and J lost 1 base. The CDR3 here is CASRTGTSGSSSYEQYF. DNA for the CDR3: TGTGCCAGCAGAACCGGGACTAGCGGATCGTCGTCCTACGAGCAGTACTTC.

This clonotype was observed a handful of times. The chain links TRBV30 to TRBJ2-3, with TRBD2 matching over 10 bases. The germline gives CDR1 GTSNPN, CDR2 SVGIG (reference sequence). The CDR3 has 14 amino acids. J was trimmed by 5 bases and V by 4 bases; bases with no gene match: 6. The CDR3, as DNA: TGTGCCTGGACAGTAGCGGGAGGTAGAGATACGCAGTATTTT. Residues: CAWTVAGGRDTQYF.

The J gene is TRBJ2-7, the V gene TRBV18; tentatively, D is TRBD1 (5 bases). Trimming shortened V by 4 bases and J by 2 bases, and 15 bases separated the two germline ends. The CDR3 sequence is 15 residues long. The V gene's germline CDR1 is KGHSH and CDR2 LQKENI. CDR3 amino acids: CASSLWGPPTYEQYV. CDR3 DNA sequence: TGTGCCAGCTCACTGTGGGGCCCCCCCACCTACGAGCAGTACGTC.

This clonotype showed up just a few times. The chain uses TRBV30 and TRBJ1-2; D is unresolved. The CDR3 contains 13 residues. Germline V lookup: CDR1 GTSNPN, CDR2 SVGIG (reference sequence). Between the trimmed V and J ends, which lost 2 bases and 4 bases, there was a span of 11 bases. The CDR3: CAWSFPEGYGYTF. Here the CDR3 DNA reads TGTGCCTGGAGTTTCCCTGAGGGCTATGGCTACACCTTC.

The chain uses TRBV4-2 and TRBJ2-3; either TRBD1 or TRBD2 may fit D (5 bases each). CDR1 and CDR2 from the germline V gene are LGHNA and YNFKEQ. The V end lost 4 bases, the J end lost 0 bases, and 8 bases lay between the germline ends. CDR3 length: 14 residues. The CDR3: CASSRDASTDTQYF. CDR3 sequence (DNA): TGTGCCAGCAGCCGGGACGCTAGCACAGATACGCAGTATTTT.

This clonotype appeared a few times. This chain joins TRBV29-1 and TRBJ2-2; tentatively, D is TRBD2 (5 bases). The CDR3 consists of 16 residues. Germline lookup yields CDR1 SQVTM and CDR2 ANQGSEA. The germline V and J ends were trimmed by 7 bases and 2 bases, with 20 bases remaining between them. CDR3 in DNA: TGCAGCGCCCAGAAGGTCGGCGGGTTAAACACCGGGGAGCTGTTTTTT. Its protein product is CSAQKVGGLNTGELFF.

The chain has TRBV29-1 and TRBJ2-1; a weak D match, TRBD2 (6 bases). Germline values: CDR1 SQVTM, CDR2 ANQGSEA. V was trimmed by 0 bases and J by 0 bases, leaving 12 bases between them. CDR3 length: 16 amino acids. CDR3 coding DNA: TGCAGCGTTGAAGATCTTTACGGGAGCTCCTACAATGAGCAGTTCTTC. Protein: CSVEDLYGSSYNEQFF.

This chain connects TRBV5-1 to TRBJ2-7; D might be TRBD1 (5 bases). V was clipped by 4 bases and J by 6 bases, with 17 bases between them. This CDR3 region has 14 residues. Germline assignment: CDR1 SGHRS and CDR2 YFSETQ. As DNA, the CDR3 is TGCGCCAGCAGCAGGGGAAACAGCGTCTCCGAGCAGTACTTC. It encodes CASSRGNSVSEQYF.

The sample holds a few counts of this clonotype. The rearrangement links TRBV7-2 to TRBJ2-7, with D maybe TRBD2 (5 bases). Trimming cost V 7 bases and J 3 bases, with 19 bases left between them. Per the germline V gene, CDR1 is SGHTA and CDR2 is FQGNSA. The CDR3 totals 15 residues. DNA for the CDR3: TGTGCCAGCATCCCCGGAGGTTCGGCCATCTACGAGCAGTACTTC. This sequence encodes CASIPGGSAIYEQYF.